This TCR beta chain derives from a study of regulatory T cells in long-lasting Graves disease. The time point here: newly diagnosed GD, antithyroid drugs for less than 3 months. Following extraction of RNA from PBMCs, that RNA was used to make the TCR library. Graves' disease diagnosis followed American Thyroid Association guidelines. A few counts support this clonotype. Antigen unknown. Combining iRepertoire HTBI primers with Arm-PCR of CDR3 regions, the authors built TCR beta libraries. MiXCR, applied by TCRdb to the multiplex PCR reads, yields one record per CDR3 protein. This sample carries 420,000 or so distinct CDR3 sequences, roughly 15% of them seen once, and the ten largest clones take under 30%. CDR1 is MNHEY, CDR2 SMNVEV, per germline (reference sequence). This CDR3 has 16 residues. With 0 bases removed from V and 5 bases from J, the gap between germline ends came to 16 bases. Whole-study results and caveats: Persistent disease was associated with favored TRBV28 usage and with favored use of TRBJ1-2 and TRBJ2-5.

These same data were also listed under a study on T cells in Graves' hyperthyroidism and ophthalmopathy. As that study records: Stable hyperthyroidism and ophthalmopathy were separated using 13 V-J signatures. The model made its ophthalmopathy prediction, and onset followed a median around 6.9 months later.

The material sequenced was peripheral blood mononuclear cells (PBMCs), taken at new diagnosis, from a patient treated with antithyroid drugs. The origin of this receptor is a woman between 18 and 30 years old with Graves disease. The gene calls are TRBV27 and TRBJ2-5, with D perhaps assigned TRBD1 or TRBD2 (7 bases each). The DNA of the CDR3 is TGTGCCAGCAGTTTATCGGCAGGGGGGGTGTGGGAGACCCAGTACTTC. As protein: CASSLSAGGVWETQYF.